The 30 T cell receptor beta chains below come from one sample, sequenced in a study of human T cells and chemical hapten exposure listed by TCRdb under 2021. The library was produced with RACE. Sequencing was carried out with a NextSeq 500. In TCRdb, the public reads were trimmed at Q25 with fastp and aligned with MiXCR, with productive beta chains retained. CDR3 protein sequences are deduplicated, and each keeps its most common genes and DNA. For this sample there are 200,000 to 300,000 distinct CDR3 sequences; 8.6% appear just once. The ten largest clones take up under 2.5% of the sample. The sample's time point label is to be understood as: pre-sensitization, week 0. In light of the paper, this sample's treatment or condition label describes: therapeutic diphenylcyclopropenone sensitization with weekly scalp DPC. Source: whole blood, taken in connection with sensitization to the hapten diphenylcyclopropenone (DPC). These receptors came from a woman aged 35 to 49 with alopecia areata. Some clones in this sample may be carry-over from other donors' samples.

This clonotype was observed a handful of times. This sequence joins TRBV7-2 and TRBJ1-2; maybe TRBD1 (5 bases). CDR3 length: 15 amino acids. Trimming removed 1 base from V and 0 bases from J, with 9 bases in between. The V gene's germline CDR1 is SGHTA and CDR2 FQGNSA. In DNA form, the CDR3 reads TGTGCCAGCAGCTTAGGGGGCGGAACTAACTATGGCTACACCTTC. Its translation: CASSLGGGTNYGYTF.

J is TRBJ1-1 and V is TRBV6-5, with 9 nucleotides matching TRBD1. V lost 4 bases and J lost 1; bases outside the gene matches: 7. Germline loops: CDR1 MNHEY, CDR2 SVGAGI. This CDR3 comprises 16 residues. This chain's CDR3 is CASSSDRGRRNTEAFF. In DNA, the CDR3 is TGTGCCAGCAGTTCGGACAGGGGAAGGAGGAACACTGAAGCTTTCTTT.

This clonotype appeared many times. The chain combines TRBV4-3 with TRBJ2-2; D remains unclear. The V end was cut by 1 base, the J end by 3 bases, with 12 bases between. The CDR3 runs to 16 residues. Per germline, CDR1 LGHNA and CDR2 YSLEER. The CDR3 protein is CASSQGAGPYTGELFF. DNA of the CDR3: TGCGCCAGCAGCCAAGGAGCCGGGCCCTACACCGGGGAGCTGTTTTTT.

This clonotype has at least ten counts. The rearrangement uses TRBV30 and TRBJ2-3; D gene uncertain. This CDR3 is built from 17 residues. Germline-derived CDR1 and CDR2 are GTSNPN and SVGIG (reference sequence). The ends were cut back, 2 bases at V and 6 bases at J, with 24 bases in the middle. The DNA of the CDR3 is TGTGCCTGGAGTATTTACTCAACACCGCCGGTTCTTGATACGCAGTATTTT. Its translation is CAWSIYSTPPVLDTQYF.

This clonotype was counted only a few times. This chain joins TRBV7-3 and TRBJ2-3; unclear D gene. V was shortened by 9 bases and J by 0 bases, with 16 bases between the two germline ends. Per the germline V gene, CDR1 is SGHTA and CDR2 is FQGTGA. This CDR3 contains 15 residues. CDR3 bases: TGTGCCAGTTCGTATAGTCGTACTAGCACAGATACGCAGTATTTT. Amino acids: CASSYSRTSTDTQYF.

The rearrangement links TRBV9 to TRBJ2-5; D is perhaps TRBD1 or TRBD2 (6 bases each). This CDR3 region has 18 residues. Germline CDR1 and CDR2: SGDLS and YYNGEE. V shed 0 bases and J shed 0 bases, with 18 bases lying between them. The CDR3 protein is CASSVGISGANYQETQYF. Here the CDR3 DNA reads TGTGCCAGCAGCGTAGGAATATCGGGGGCCAATTACCAAGAGACCCAGTACTTC.

This clonotype was counted between two and nine times. The chain links TRBV6-2 or TRBV6-3 to TRBJ2-2, with TRBD2 identical over 10 bases. Trimming took 6 bases from V and 4 from J; bases not matched to a gene: 2. CDR1 is MNHEY, CDR2 SVGEGT, per germline. This CDR3 has 14 residues. The CDR3 sequence: CASRAGGTTGELFF. The CDR3 nucleotides are TGTGCCAGCAGAGCGGGAGGGACCACCGGGGAGCTGTTTTTT.

Turning to this clonotype: Germline is not matched at one junction end, which may reflect a read error. The chain is built from TRBV5-1 and TRBJ2-5; D is undetermined. Germline V gene lookup returns CDR1 SGHRS and CDR2 YFSETQ. The CDR3 has 14 amino acids. CDR3 sequence: CASSFDSSQGTQYF. The CDR3 DNA is TGCGCCAGCAGCTTTGACTCCTCCCAAGGGACCCAGTACTTC.

This rearrangement joins TRBV11-2 to TRBJ2-3; no reliable D call. CDR1 and CDR2 (germline): SGHAT, FQNNGV. The CDR3 covers 12 residues. V dropped 5 bases and J dropped 7 bases, with 10 bases sitting between them. The CDR3 DNA reads TGTGCCAGCAGCCCAGTTGGGAATACGCAGTATTTT. Amino acids: CASSPVGNTQYF.

This clonotype was observed a handful of times. J is TRBJ2-2 and V is TRBV7-9; the match to TRBD1 covers 9 bases. In germline, CDR1 is SEHNR, CDR2 FQNEAQ (reference sequence). With V trimmed by 8 bases and J by 6 bases, 13 bases remained unmatched. The CDR3 totals 16 residues. CDR3 nucleotides: TGTGCCAGCTTACCTCGGGACAGGGAGTGGCCCGGGGAGCTGTTTTTT. Protein sequence: CASLPRDREWPGELFF. Drawing the rest from reference TRBV7-9 and TRBJ2-2, the complete variable domain is DTGVSQNPRHKITKRGQNVTFRCDPISEHNRLYWYRQTLGQGPEFLTYFQNEAQLEKSRLLSDRFSAERPKGSFSTLEIQRTEQGDSAMYLCASLPRDREWPGELFFGEGSRLTVL.

This clonotype has at least ten counts. The CDR3 sequence: CASSPTNGDIYEQYF. The CDR3 DNA reads TGTGCCAGCAGCCCCACAAATGGGGACATCTACGAGCAGTACTTC. The genes are TRBV7-2 and TRBJ2-7, with D possibly TRBD1 on 6 matching bases. The CDR3 consists of 15 residues. Trimming removed 5 bases at V and 3 bases at J, with 17 bases between. From germline, CDR1 is SGHTA and CDR2 FQGNSA.

The CDR3 DNA reads as TGCGCCAGCAGCCTTAATAGGGCCTCTTGGGATGAGCAGTTCTTC. Encoded protein: CASSLNRASWDEQFF. This rearrangement joins TRBV4-1 to TRBJ2-1, with D unclear. The CDR3 spans 15 residues. V lost 4 bases, J lost 8 bases, and 18 bases lay in between. Germline V gene sequence: CDR1 MGHRA, CDR2 YSYEKL.

V usage is TRBV12-3 or TRBV12-4 and J usage is TRBJ1-4, with D hard to call. The CDR3 runs to 15 residues. Deletions cut 3 bases from V and 5 bases from J, with 13 bases between. CDR3 DNA: TGTGCCAGCAGTTTTTCTGGGATCGGGAATGAAAAACTGTTTTTT. It encodes CASSFSGIGNEKLFF.

The genes are TRBV12-3 or TRBV12-4 and TRBJ1-1; TRBD1 matches at 7 bases. V gave up 6 bases and J gave up 5 bases; unmatched junction bases: 9. The CDR3 totals 14 residues. CDR3 loop: CASSRQGGGTEAFF. For the CDR3, the DNA is TGTGCCAGCAGCCGACAGGGTGGGGGGACTGAAGCTTTCTTT.

Many counts were recorded for this clonotype. The chain employs TRBV10-3 and TRBJ2-7; D is undetermined. Germline V gives CDR1 ENHRY, CDR2 SYGVKD. V was cut by 0 bases and J by 2 bases, with 8 bases left in between. This CDR3 has 14 residues. The CDR3 nucleotides read TGTGCCATCAGTGAGTCGCGAGGAGCCTACGAGCAGTACTTC. Residues: CAISESRGAYEQYF.

The rearrangement links TRBV2 to TRBJ1-1; D remains ambiguous. The V end was cut by 0 bases, the J end by 11 bases, with 16 bases between. The CDR3 is 14 amino acids. Germline V CDR1 and CDR2: SNHLY, FYNNEI. As DNA, the CDR3 is TGTGCCAGCAGTGAAGCTTCCGGGTCTTATGATGCTTTCTTT. This codes for CASSEASGSYDAFF.

This clonotype occurred many times. This sequence joins TRBV10-2 and TRBJ2-3, with 7 bases fitting TRBD1. Germline V gene sequence: CDR1 WSHSY, CDR2 SAAADI. Trimming at V came to 4 bases and at J to 4 bases, leaving 8 bases not matched to a gene. There are 15 residues in the CDR3. CDR3 in amino acids: CASSALQGRSDTQYF. The CDR3 region has the DNA TGCGCCAGCAGTGCCCTACAGGGGAGATCAGATACGCAGTATTTT.

A few counts support this clonotype. J is TRBJ2-1 and V is TRBV6-6, with TRBD1 identical over 10 bases. J gave up 8 bases and V 6 bases, and 10 bases lay outside the gene matches. The CDR3 has 15 residues. Germline V gives CDR1 MNHNY, CDR2 SVGAGI (reference sequence). CDR3 in amino acids: CASSAPGQGIDEQFF. Here the CDR3 DNA reads TGTGCCAGCAGCGCTCCGGGACAGGGGATCGATGAGCAGTTCTTC.

Concerning this clonotype: Just one base apart from a much larger clone, this may be a read error. It is likely a read error, because the conserved phenylalanine at the end of the CDR3 is missing. The V and J genes are TRBV24-1 and TRBJ2-1; possibly TRBD1 or TRBD2 for D (5 bases each). Trimming shortened V by 2 bases and J by 0 bases, and 10 bases separated the two germline ends. CDR3 length: 16 residues. CDR1 KGHDR and CDR2 SFDVKD come from the germline V gene. CDR3 nucleotide sequence: TGTGCCACCAGTGATTCCGGGGCAAGCTCCTACAATGAGCAGTTCTCC. It translates to CATSDSGASSYNEQFS.

The chain carries TRBV18 and TRBJ1-1; D perhaps matches TRBD1 (6 bases). The V gene's germline CDR1 is KGHSH and CDR2 LQKENI. The CDR3 spans 13 residues. With 10 bases removed from V and 5 bases from J, the gap between germline ends came to 17 bases. The CDR3 reads CATLPNQGTEAFF. The CDR3 coding sequence is TGTGCCACCCTACCAAACCAGGGGACTGAAGCTTTCTTT.

The rearrangement uses TRBV7-9 and TRBJ2-1, with a tentative D call TRBD1 (5 bases). CDR3 length: 17 residues. V was clipped by 0 bases and J by 5 bases, with 17 bases between them. Germline assignment: CDR1 SEHNR and CDR2 FQNEAQ (reference sequence). Written as DNA, the CDR3 is TGTGCCAGCAGCTTAGCGACTGCGGCAGGGTTTGACAATGAGCAGTTCTTC. Translated: CASSLATAAGFDNEQFF.

The chain employs TRBV20-1 and TRBJ1-2; TRBD1 is a possible D gene (5 bases). The length of the CDR3 is 13 residues. CDR1 and CDR2 from the germline V gene are DFQATT and SNEGSKA (reference sequence). Trimming removed 0 bases from V and 4 bases from J, with 9 bases in between. The CDR3 DNA is TGCAGTGCTAGAGATCGACAGAGCTATGGCTACACCTTC. Residues: CSARDRQSYGYTF.

The chain links TRBV4-2 to TRBJ2-1, with D tentatively TRBD2 (5 bases). V lost 1 base and J 8 bases, leaving 15 bases between the germline ends. The CDR3 runs 15 residues. Germline loops: CDR1 LGHNA, CDR2 YNFKEQ. CDR3 nucleotides: TGTGCCAGCAGCCAAGTACTTGGGAGTGGTTATGAGCAGTTCTTC. This encodes CASSQVLGSGYEQFF.

The J gene is TRBJ2-7, the V gene TRBV11-1, with a possible D match to TRBD1 (6 bases). V lost 2 bases to trimming and J lost 0 bases, with 17 bases between them. Germline V CDR1 and CDR2: SGHAT, FQDESV (reference sequence). The CDR3 covers 17 residues. CDR3 in amino acids: CASSLTGRGTFSYEQYF. CDR3 sequence (DNA): TGTGCCAGCAGCTTAACAGGTAGGGGGACCTTCTCCTACGAGCAGTACTTC.

V is TRBV5-1 and J is TRBJ2-2, with 8 bases that match TRBD2. The germline CDR1 and CDR2 sequences are SGHRS and YFSETQ. The CDR3 sequence is 16 residues long. V gave up 4 bases and J gave up 6 bases; unmatched junction bases: 11. This chain's CDR3 is CASSPPSGSGAGELFF. The DNA of the CDR3 is TGCGCCAGCAGCCCCCCCAGCGGGAGCGGGGCCGGGGAGCTGTTTTTT.

The chain has TRBV28 and TRBJ1-2, with 7 bases fitting TRBD1. Looked up from germline, CDR1 is MDHEN and CDR2 is SYDVKM. The CDR3 consists of 16 residues. Trimming cost V 5 bases and J 4 bases; bases outside gene matches: 13. This CDR3 reads CASSARQGSPLYGYTF. The CDR3 DNA reads TGTGCCAGCAGTGCCCGACAGGGCTCCCCACTCTATGGCTACACCTTC.

The chain employs TRBV28 and TRBJ2-1; D gene unclear. CDR3 size: 16 residues. From germline, CDR1 is MDHEN and CDR2 SYDVKM. V lost 4 bases and J 6 bases, leaving 19 bases between the germline ends. The CDR3 region is CASSWASASYLNEQFF. CDR3 in DNA: TGTGCCAGCAGTTGGGCCTCCGCATCTTACCTCAATGAGCAGTTCTTC.

In this sample, this clonotype turned up many times. The chain is built from TRBV7-2 and TRBJ2-3; TRBD1 agrees at 11 bases. The CDR3 is 16 amino acids. Germline V gene lookup returns CDR1 SGHTA and CDR2 FQGNSA. Trimming took 3 bases from V and 3 from J; bases not matched to a gene: 5. CDR3 amino acids: CASSLQDRGLTDTQYF. In DNA, the CDR3 is TGTGCCAGCAGCTTGCAGGACAGGGGGCTAACAGATACGCAGTATTTT.

Ten or more counts support this clonotype. This chain links TRBV24-1 with TRBJ1-2, with D possibly being TRBD1 (5 bases). From germline, CDR1 is KGHDR and CDR2 SFDVKD. V dropped 3 bases and J dropped 4 bases, with 11 bases sitting between them. The CDR3 sequence is 14 residues long. The CDR3 DNA is TGTGCCACCAGTGATGGGGCACTCGGCTATGGCTACACCTTC. It translates to CATSDGALGYGYTF.

The sample holds a few counts of this clonotype. V and J are TRBV12-3 or TRBV12-4 and TRBJ2-7; tentative D call: TRBD2 (6 bases). The CDR3 loop spans 14 amino acids. The V and J ends lost 5 bases and 2 bases respectively, with 13 bases between them. The CDR3 sequence is CASSPGLLTYEQYF. The CDR3 nucleotides read TGTGCCAGCAGTCCGGGACTTCTTACCTACGAGCAGTACTTC.